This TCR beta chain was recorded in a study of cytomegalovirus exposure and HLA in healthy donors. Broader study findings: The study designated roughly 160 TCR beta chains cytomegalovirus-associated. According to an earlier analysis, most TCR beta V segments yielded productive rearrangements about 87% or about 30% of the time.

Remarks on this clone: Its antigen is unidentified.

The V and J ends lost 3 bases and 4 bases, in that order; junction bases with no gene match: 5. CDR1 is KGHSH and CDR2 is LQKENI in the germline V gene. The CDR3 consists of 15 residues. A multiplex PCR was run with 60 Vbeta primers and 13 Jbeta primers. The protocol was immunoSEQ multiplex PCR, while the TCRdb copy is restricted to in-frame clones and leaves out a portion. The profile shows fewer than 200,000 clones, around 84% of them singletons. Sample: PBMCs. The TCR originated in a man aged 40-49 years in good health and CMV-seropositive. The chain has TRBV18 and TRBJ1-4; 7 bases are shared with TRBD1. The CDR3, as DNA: TGTGCCAGCTCACCTGGGGACAGCGGTAATGAAAAACTGTTTTTT. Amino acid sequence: CASSPGDSGNEKLFF.